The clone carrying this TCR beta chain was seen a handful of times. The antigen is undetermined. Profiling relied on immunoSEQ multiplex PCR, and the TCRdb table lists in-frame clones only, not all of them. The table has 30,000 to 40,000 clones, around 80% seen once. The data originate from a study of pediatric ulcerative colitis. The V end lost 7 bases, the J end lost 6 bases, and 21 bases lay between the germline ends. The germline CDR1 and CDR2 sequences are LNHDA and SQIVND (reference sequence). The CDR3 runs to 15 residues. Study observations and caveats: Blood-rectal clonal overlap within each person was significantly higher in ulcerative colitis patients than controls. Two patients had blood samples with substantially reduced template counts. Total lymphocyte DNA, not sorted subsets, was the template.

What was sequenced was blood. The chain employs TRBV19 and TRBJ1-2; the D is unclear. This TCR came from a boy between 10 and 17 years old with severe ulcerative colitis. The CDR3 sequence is CASNSQDAYGHGYTF. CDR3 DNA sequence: TGTGCCAGTAATTCCCAAGACGCGTATGGGCATGGCTACACCTTC.